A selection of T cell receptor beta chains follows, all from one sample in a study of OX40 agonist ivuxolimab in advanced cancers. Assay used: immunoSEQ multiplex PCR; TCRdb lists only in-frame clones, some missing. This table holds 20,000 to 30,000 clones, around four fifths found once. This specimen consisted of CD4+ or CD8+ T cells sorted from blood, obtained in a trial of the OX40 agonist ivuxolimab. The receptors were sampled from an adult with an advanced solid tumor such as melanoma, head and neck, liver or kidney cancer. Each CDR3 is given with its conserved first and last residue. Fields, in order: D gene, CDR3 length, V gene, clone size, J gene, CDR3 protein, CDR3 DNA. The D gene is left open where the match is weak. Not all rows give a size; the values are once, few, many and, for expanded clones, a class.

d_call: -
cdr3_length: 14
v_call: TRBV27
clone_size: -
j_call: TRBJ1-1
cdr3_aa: CASSFAVRNTEAFF
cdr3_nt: TGTGCCAGCAGTTTCGCGGTCCGGAACACTGAAGCTTTCTTT

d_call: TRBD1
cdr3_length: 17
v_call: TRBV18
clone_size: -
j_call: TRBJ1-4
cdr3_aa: CASSPEDRLATNEKLFF
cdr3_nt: TGTGCCAGCTCACCAGAGGACAGGTTAGCAACTAATGAAAAACTGTTTTTT

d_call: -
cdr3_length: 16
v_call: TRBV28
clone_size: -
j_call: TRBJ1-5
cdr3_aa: CASSLFRGSTNQPQHF
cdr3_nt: TGTGCCAGCAGTTTATTCAGAGGATCAACCAATCAGCCCCAGCATTTT

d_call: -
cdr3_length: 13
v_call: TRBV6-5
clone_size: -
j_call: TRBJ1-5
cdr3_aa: CASSYIVGQPQHF
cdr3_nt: TGTGCCAGCAGTTATATAGTAGGTCAGCCCCAGCATTTT

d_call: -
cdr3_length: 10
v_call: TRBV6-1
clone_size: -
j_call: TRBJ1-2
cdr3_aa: CASSRYGYTF
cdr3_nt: TGTGCCAGCAGCCGCTATGGCTACACCTTC

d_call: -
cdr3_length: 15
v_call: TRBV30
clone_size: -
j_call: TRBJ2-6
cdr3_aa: CAWAPGLSGANVLTF
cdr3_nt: TGTGCCTGGGCCCCAGGGTTATCTGGGGCCAACGTCCTGACTTTC

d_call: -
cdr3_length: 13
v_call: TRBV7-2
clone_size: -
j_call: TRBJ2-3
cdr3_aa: CASITRSTDTQYF
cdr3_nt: TGTGCCAGCATAACAAGGAGCACAGATACGCAGTATTTT

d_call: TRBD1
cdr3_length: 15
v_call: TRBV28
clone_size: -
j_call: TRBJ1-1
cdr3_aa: CAIQGARSANTEAFF
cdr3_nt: TGTGCCATCCAGGGGGCGAGGTCTGCGAACACTGAAGCTTTCTTT

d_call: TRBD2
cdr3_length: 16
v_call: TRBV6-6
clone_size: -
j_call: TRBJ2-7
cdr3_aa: CASSSTSGRGPYEQYF
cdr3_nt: TGTGCCAGCAGTTCCACGAGCGGGAGGGGCCCCTACGAGCAGTACTTC

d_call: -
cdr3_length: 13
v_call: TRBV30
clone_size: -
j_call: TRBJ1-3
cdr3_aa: CAWSYGTGNTIYF
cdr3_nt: TGTGCCTGGAGTTACGGGACTGGAAACACCATATATTTT

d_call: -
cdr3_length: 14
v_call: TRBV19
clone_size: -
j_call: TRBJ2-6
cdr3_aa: CASSQSSGANVLTF
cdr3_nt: TGTGCCAGTTCTCAGAGCTCTGGGGCCAACGTCCTGACTTTC

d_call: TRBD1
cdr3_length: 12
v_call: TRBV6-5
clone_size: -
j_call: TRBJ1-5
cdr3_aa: CASSDRDQPQHF
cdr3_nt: TGTGCCAGCAGCGACAGGGATCAGCCCCAGCATTTT

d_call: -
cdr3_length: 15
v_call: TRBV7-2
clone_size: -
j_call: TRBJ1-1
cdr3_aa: CASSLAVGLGTEAFF
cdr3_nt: TGTGCCAGCAGCTTAGCGGTAGGGTTAGGCACTGAAGCTTTCTTT

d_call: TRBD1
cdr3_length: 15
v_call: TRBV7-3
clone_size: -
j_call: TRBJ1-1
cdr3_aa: CASSSGTGMNTEAFF
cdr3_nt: TGTGCCAGCAGCTCCGGGACAGGGATGAACACTGAAGCTTTCTTT

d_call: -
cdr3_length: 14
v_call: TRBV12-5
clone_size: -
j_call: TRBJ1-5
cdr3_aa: CASGWVRTNQPQHF
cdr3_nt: TGTGCTAGTGGGTGGGTTAGGACCAATCAGCCCCAGCATTTT

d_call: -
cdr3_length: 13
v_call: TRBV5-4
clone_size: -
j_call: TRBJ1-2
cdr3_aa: CASSLADFYGYTF
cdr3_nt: TGTGCCAGCAGCTTGGCAGATTTCTATGGCTACACCTTC

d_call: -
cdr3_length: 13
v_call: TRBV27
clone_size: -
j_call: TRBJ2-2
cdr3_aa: CASSGQNTGELFF
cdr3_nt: TGTGCCAGCAGTGGACAGAACACCGGGGAGCTGTTTTTT

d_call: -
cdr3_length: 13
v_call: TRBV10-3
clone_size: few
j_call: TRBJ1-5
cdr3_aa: CAISENPGQPQHF
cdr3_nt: TGTGCCATCAGTGAGAACCCCGGACAGCCCCAGCATTTT

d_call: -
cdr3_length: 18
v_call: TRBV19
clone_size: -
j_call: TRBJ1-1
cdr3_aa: CASKEGVNRPTRNTEAFF
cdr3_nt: TGTGCCAGTAAGGAAGGGGTTAACCGCCCAACACGTAACACTGAAGCTTTCTTT

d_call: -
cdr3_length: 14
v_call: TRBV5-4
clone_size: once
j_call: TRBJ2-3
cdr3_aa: CASSLMGSTDTQYF
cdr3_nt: TGTGCCAGCAGCTTGATGGGGAGCACAGATACGCAGTATTTT

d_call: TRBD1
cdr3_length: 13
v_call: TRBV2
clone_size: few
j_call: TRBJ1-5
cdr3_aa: CASKGQGNQPQHF
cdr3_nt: TGTGCCAGCAAAGGACAGGGGAATCAGCCCCAGCATTTT

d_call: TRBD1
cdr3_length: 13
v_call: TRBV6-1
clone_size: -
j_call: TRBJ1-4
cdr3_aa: CASSVSGTVKLFF
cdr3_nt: TGTGCCAGCAGTGTATCCGGGACAGTGAAACTGTTTTTT

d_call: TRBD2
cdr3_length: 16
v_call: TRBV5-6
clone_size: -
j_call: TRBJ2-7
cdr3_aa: CASSSLKSGSLYEQYF
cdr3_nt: TGTGCCAGCAGCTCACTAAAGAGCGGGAGCCTCTACGAGCAGTACTTC

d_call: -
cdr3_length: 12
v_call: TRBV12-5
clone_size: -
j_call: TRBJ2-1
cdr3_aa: CASGLGHNEQFF
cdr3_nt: TGTGCTAGTGGTTTGGGTCACAATGAGCAGTTCTTC